This T cell receptor (beta chain) was sequenced in a study of control samples from healthy donors and cancer patients. Germline loops: CDR1 MNHNY, CDR2 SVGAGI (reference sequence). V lost 7 bases, J lost 4 bases, and 2 bases stayed unmatched. The CDR3 has 13 residues. Assay used: immunoSEQ multiplex PCR; TCRdb lists only in-frame clones, some missing. The sample yields about 150,000 clones, more than 90% seen once. V gene TRBV6-6 combines with J gene TRBJ2-1; 9 bases match TRBD2. Sample: blood. This TCR came from a man in his thirties or forties in good health. The CDR3 DNA sequence: TGTGCCAGCAAGCGGGGGGAGTACAATGAGCAGTTCTTC. It yields the protein CASKRGEYNEQFF.